The clone carrying this T cell receptor (beta chain) is a singleton in its sample. The data were obtained in a study of OX40 agonist ivuxolimab in advanced cancers. The CDR3 totals 15 residues. Germline CDR1 MNHEY, CDR2 SVGAGI. V lost 0 bases, J lost 4 bases, and 13 bases lay in between. Assay used: immunoSEQ multiplex PCR; TCRdb lists only in-frame clones, some missing. The sample has tens of thousands of clones, around 89% seen once. V is TRBV6-5 and J is TRBJ2-7; D is possibly TRBD2 (7 bases). The sequencing used CD4+ or CD8+ T cells sorted from blood, collected in a trial of the OX40 agonist ivuxolimab. The source is an adult with an advanced solid tumor such as melanoma, head and neck, liver or kidney cancer. CDR3: CASSYSRGGAYEQYF. The CDR3 nucleotides read TGTGCCAGCAGTTACTCGAGGGGGGGCGCGTACGAGCAGTACTTC.